Following are 9 T cell receptor beta chains from one sample sequenced in a study of human T cells and chemical hapten exposure. TCRdb reprocessed the RACE reads with MiXCR, giving one entry per CDR3 protein. The sample includes under 200,000 distinct CDR3 sequences, around a quarter seen only once; the top ten take around 2.3%. Specified time point: patch test 3, about 24 weeks after DPC sensitization. This sample's treatment: therapeutic diphenylcyclopropenone sensitization with weekly scalp DPC. Sequenced material: whole blood, taken in connection with sensitization to the hapten diphenylcyclopropenone (DPC). The receptors were sampled from a woman aged 18-35 years with alopecia areata. Some clones in this sample may be carry-over from other donors' samples.

About this clonotype: A much larger clone is a single base away; this may be a read error. V and J are TRBV29-1 and TRBJ2-2; D is possibly TRBD2 (6 bases). With 4 bases removed from V and 6 bases from J, the gap between germline ends came to 12 bases. The germline V gene has CDR1 SQVTM and CDR2 ANQGSEA. The CDR3 covers 13 residues. Here the CDR3 DNA reads TGCAGCGTTGGAGTCTGGGGGGCCGGGGAGCTGTTTTTT. Protein product: CSVGVWGAGELFF.

This clonotype was picked up a small number of times. The CDR3 nucleotides are TGTGCCAGCAGCCAGGCCCTCTCGGGGGGAGGGACCTACGAGCAGTACTTC. Its protein product is CASSQALSGGGTYEQYF. This chain links TRBV4-2 with TRBJ2-7; 7 nucleotides line up with TRBD2. Germline CDR1 is LGHNA and CDR2 is YNFKEQ. Unmatched junction bases numbered 13, after V lost 3 bases and J lost 2 bases. This CDR3 comprises 17 residues.

A few counts support this clonotype. The chain links TRBV5-1 to TRBJ1-1, with 7 nucleotides matching TRBD1. The CDR3 runs to 13 residues. The V gene end was trimmed by 7 bases and the J gene end by 0 bases; junction bases not matched to a gene: 3. Germline CDR1 reads SGHRS; CDR2 reads YFSETQ. CDR3 sequence: CASRDSLNTEAFF. As DNA, the CDR3 is TGCGCCAGCCGGGACAGCCTGAACACTGAAGCTTTCTTT.

This clonotype came up a few times. The rearrangement joins TRBV7-8 to TRBJ1-2, with 9 nucleotides matching TRBD1. Germline CDR1 and CDR2: SGHVS and FQNEAQ. V lost 5 bases, J lost 8 bases, and 12 bases stayed unmatched. The CDR3 covers 15 residues. In DNA, the CDR3 is TGTGCCAGCAGCCCTACCGGGACAGGGTGGTACGGCTACACCTTC. It yields the protein CASSPTGTGWYGYTF.

This clonotype was seen a handful of times. The genes are TRBV20-1 and TRBJ1-5; 7 nucleotides match TRBD1. The germline V gene encodes CDR1 DFQATT and CDR2 SNEGSKA (reference sequence). This CDR3 has 12 amino acids. Losses at the gene ends were 3 bases for V and 5 bases for J; bases not matched to a gene: 1. The CDR3 spells CSASRGDQPQHF. The CDR3 region has the DNA TGCAGTGCTAGCAGGGGGGATCAGCCCCAGCATTTT.

This clonotype was seen only a few times. V gene TRBV7-9 combines with J gene TRBJ2-6, with D hard to call. The CDR3 totals 14 residues. Germline CDR1 and CDR2: SEHNR and FQNEAQ (reference sequence). Trimming left V 1 base short and J 2 bases short, with 3 bases between. CDR3 sequence (DNA): TGTGCCAGCAGCTTAGTAGCTGGGGCCAACGTCCTGACTTTC. Amino acid sequence: CASSLVAGANVLTF.

The chain carries TRBV20-1 and TRBJ2-5; D is possibly TRBD2 (7 bases). V lost 1 base, J lost 4 bases, and 10 bases lay in between. Germline V gives CDR1 DFQATT, CDR2 SNEGSKA (reference sequence). The CDR3 has 13 residues. CDR3 coding DNA: TGCAGTGCTAGAGTGGGGGGGCTAGAGACCCAGTACTTC. It encodes CSARVGGLETQYF.

V and J are TRBV10-3 and TRBJ2-1; TRBD2 might be the D (6 bases). This CDR3 region has 14 residues. Germline-derived CDR1 and CDR2 are ENHRY and SYGVKD. Trimming pared 6 bases from V and 7 bases from J, leaving 16 bases between. The CDR3 nucleotides read TGTGCCATCAGGTCGGACGGGGGTGGGAATGAGCAGTTCTTC. It translates to CAIRSDGGGNEQFF.

The table lists this clonotype with a few counts. CDR3 sequence reads: CASSQRLWLNTEAFF. The CDR3 DNA is TGTGCCAGCAGCCAAAGACTTTGGTTGAACACTGAAGCTTTCTTT. The chain recombines TRBV7-9 with TRBJ1-1; D remains unclear. From germline, CDR1 is SEHNR and CDR2 FQNEAQ (reference sequence). The CDR3 sequence is 15 residues long. Trimming shortened V by 5 bases and J by 0 bases, and 13 bases separated the two germline ends.